What follows are 23 T cell receptor beta chains derived from one specimen sequenced in a study of OX40 agonist ivuxolimab in advanced cancers. TCRdb's copy holds only in-frame clones and misses some; the assay was immunoSEQ multiplex PCR. The sample holds over 95,000 clones, 70% to 90% seen once. The input for sequencing was CD4+ or CD8+ T cells sorted from blood, taken in a trial of the OX40 agonist ivuxolimab. The receptors originated from an adult with an advanced solid tumor such as melanoma, head and neck, liver or kidney cancer.

The CDR3 sequence is CAWSVNLAGPGFGYTF. The CDR3 DNA follows: TGTGCCTGGAGTGTTAATCTGGCGGGACCCGGTTTCGGCTACACCTTC. The chain employs TRBV30 and TRBJ1-2; D may be TRBD1 (5 bases). Trimming shortened V by 0 bases and J by 8 bases, and 22 bases separated the two germline ends. Germline values: CDR1 GTSNPN, CDR2 SVGIG (reference sequence). CDR3 length equals 16 residues.

The chain joins TRBV6-6 to TRBJ2-1; 8 bases are shared with TRBD1. Germline V CDR1 and CDR2: MNHNY, SVGAGI (reference sequence). The junction had 3 bases not matched to a gene; V was cut back by 2 bases and J by 3 bases. This CDR3 spans 15 amino acids. The DNA for the CDR3 is TGTGCCAGCAGTTACGGAGGACAGGGCTACAATGAGCAGTTCTTC. Its protein product is CASSYGGQGYNEQFF.

The rearrangement links TRBV7-2 to TRBJ1-4; 7 bases line up with TRBD1. The CDR3 is made up of 16 amino acids. V trimming: 0 bases; J trimming: 8 bases; junction bases outside the gene matches: 9. Germline values: CDR1 SGHTA, CDR2 FQGNSA. The CDR3 loop is CASSLANGRGEEKLFF. CDR3 nucleotides: TGTGCCAGCAGCTTAGCAAATGGCAGGGGGGAGGAAAAACTGTTTTTT. The whole variable domain, filled in from reference TRBV7-2 and TRBJ1-4, reads GAGVSQSPSNKVTEKGKDVELRCDPISGHTALYWYRQSLGQGLEFLIYFQGNSAPDKSGLPSDRFSAERTGGSVSTLTIQRTQQEDSAVYLCASSLANGRGEEKLFFGSGTQLSVL.

On this clone: Relative to the germline gene, one junction end is altered; a read error may explain this. The chain couples TRBV7-2 to TRBJ2-7, with D tentatively TRBD1 or TRBD2 (5 bases each). CDR1 is SGHTA, CDR2 FQGNSA, per germline. The CDR3 has 14 residues. CDR3 nucleotide sequence: TGTGCCAGCAGCCTAGCCCGGGGCACCGGCGAGCAGTACTTC. This translates into CASSLARGTGEQYF.

This chain links TRBV9 with TRBJ2-2, with a possible D match to TRBD1 (6 bases). CDR1 is SGDLS, CDR2 YYNGEE, per germline. V was shortened by 4 bases and J by 3 bases, with 16 bases between the two germline ends. There are 16 residues in the CDR3. The CDR3 is CASSFFGTKDTGELFF. CDR3 DNA: TGTGCCAGCAGCTTCTTTGGGACAAAGGACACCGGGGAGCTGTTTTTT.

The rearrangement links TRBV6-5 to TRBJ2-7, with 10 bases fitting TRBD1. CDR3 length equals 15 residues. V lost 6 bases to trimming and J lost 5 bases; unmatched junction nucleotides: 10. In germline, CDR1 is MNHEY, CDR2 SVGAGI. The CDR3 protein is CASRAPGQGFDEQYF. For the CDR3, the DNA is TGTGCCAGCAGGGCCCCGGGACAGGGGTTTGACGAGCAGTACTTC.

The V call is TRBV6-6, the J call TRBJ1-2, with 8 bases matching TRBD1. CDR3 size: 14 residues. Germline V gene sequence: CDR1 MNHNY, CDR2 SVGAGI (reference sequence). V shed 6 bases and J 5 bases; nucleotides not matched to a gene: 8. The chain's CDR3 is CASRESGQDYGYTF. The DNA of the CDR3 is TGTGCCAGCAGGGAGTCGGGACAGGATTATGGCTACACCTTC.

This chain connects TRBV7-8 to TRBJ1-3; 11 nucleotides match TRBD1. V trimming: 3 bases; J trimming: 1 base; junction bases outside the gene matches: 8. The CDR3 length is 18 residues. The germline CDR1 and CDR2 sequences are SGHVS and FQNEAQ. CDR3 sequence reads: CASSFGQGARLSGNTIYF. CDR3 bases: TGTGCCAGCAGCTTCGGACAGGGGGCGCGTCTATCTGGAAACACCATATATTTT.

V usage is TRBV9 and J usage is TRBJ2-7; 7 bases are shared with TRBD2. Looked up from germline, CDR1 is SGDLS and CDR2 is YYNGEE. This CDR3 has 14 amino acids. With V trimmed by 0 bases and J by 6 bases, 6 bases remained unmatched. The DNA of the CDR3 is TGTGCCAGCAGCGTAGGGGCGGGGGAATCCGAGCAGTACTTC. Its translation: CASSVGAGESEQYF.

The chain is built from TRBV14 and TRBJ1-6; D might be TRBD1 (5 bases). Looked up from germline, CDR1 is SGHDN and CDR2 is FVKESK. Between the trimmed V and J ends, which lost 0 bases and 10 bases, there was a span of 10 bases. This CDR3 comprises 14 residues. This chain's CDR3 is CASSQEQGWSPLHF. The CDR3 nucleotides are TGTGCCAGCAGCCAAGAGCAGGGCTGGTCACCCCTCCACTTT.

The chain joins TRBV6-4 to TRBJ2-5; 13 bases match TRBD2. Trimming removed 4 bases from V and 5 bases from J; junction bases left unmatched: 7. CDR1 and CDR2 from the germline V gene are MRHNA and SNTAGT. CDR3 size: 16 residues. CDR3 loop: CASSGGTSGVIETQYF. The CDR3 DNA reads TGTGCCAGCAGTGGAGGGACTAGCGGGGTAATTGAGACCCAGTACTTC.

The chain links TRBV4-1 to TRBJ2-7, with TRBD1 identical over 10 bases. The CDR3 covers 17 residues. With 1 base clipped from V and 2 bases from J, the junction kept 8 bases outside the gene matches. CDR1 and CDR2 from the germline V gene are MGHRA and YSYEKL. The CDR3, as DNA: TGCGCCAGCAGCCAAGGAAGGACAGGGGGGTTGACCTACGAGCAGTACTTC. It yields the protein CASSQGRTGGLTYEQYF.

This clone was detected once. The chain joins TRBV19 to TRBJ1-6, with D possibly being TRBD1 (5 bases). Trimming removed 7 bases at V and 6 bases at J, with 13 bases between. CDR3 size: 14 residues. The germline V gene encodes CDR1 LNHDA and CDR2 SQIVND (reference sequence). CDR3 in DNA: TGTGCCAGTACCCCAGGGACGGTTAATTCACCCCTCCACTTT. This sequence encodes CASTPGTVNSPLHF.

The chain carries TRBV7-8 and TRBJ2-5, with 7 bases lining up with TRBD1. Trimming at V came to 4 bases and at J to 5 bases, leaving 10 bases not matched to a gene. CDR1 is SGHVS and CDR2 is FQNEAQ in the germline V gene. This CDR3 region has 15 residues. The CDR3 region is CASSSRQGLGETQYF. For the CDR3, the DNA is TGTGCCAGCAGCTCTAGACAGGGTCTGGGGGAGACCCAGTACTTC.

The V gene is TRBV7-2, the J gene TRBJ2-2; no firm D call. Germline V gene lookup returns CDR1 SGHTA and CDR2 FQGNSA. The V gene lost 0 bases and the J gene lost 4 bases, with 6 bases spanning the gap. The CDR3 extends over 14 amino acids. The CDR3 spells CASSLAQTTGELFF. The CDR3 DNA reads as TGTGCCAGCAGCTTAGCGCAAACCACCGGGGAGCTGTTTTTT. The variable domain in full, completed from reference TRBV7-2 and TRBJ2-2, reads GAGVSQSPSNKVTEKGKDVELRCDPISGHTALYWYRQSLGQGLEFLIYFQGNSAPDKSGLPSDRFSAERTGGSVSTLTIQRTQQEDSAVYLCASSLAQTTGELFFGEGSRLTVL.

This chain connects TRBV5-3 to TRBJ2-1, with unresolved D. TRBV5-3 is labeled an ORF, and its function is uncertain. The CDR3 loop spans 14 amino acids. Deletions cut 0 bases from V and 3 bases from J, with 7 bases between. CDR3 protein: CARSLEVDYNEQFF. The CDR3 DNA follows: TGTGCCAGAAGCTTGGAAGTAGACTACAATGAGCAGTTCTTC.

The chain uses TRBV2 and TRBJ2-2; D is uncertain. V was pared by 4 bases and J by 3 bases, with 15 bases between. Germline loops: CDR1 SNHLY, CDR2 FYNNEI. The CDR3 consists of 16 residues. The CDR3 nucleotides read TGTGCCAGCAGTGTTCGGAACCTGGGCGACACCGGGGAGCTGTTTTTT. Translated, it gives CASSVRNLGDTGELFF.

The chain employs TRBV25-1 and TRBJ2-1; 8 bases are shared with TRBD2. The germline V gene encodes CDR1 MGHDK and CDR2 SYGVNS. The CDR3 consists of 15 residues. V was pared by 0 bases and J by 5 bases, with 3 bases of the junction left unmatched. CDR3 coding DNA: TGTGCCAGCAGTGAATATAAGCGGGGGAACAATGAGCAGTTCTTC. Amino acid sequence: CASSEYKRGNNEQFF.

V gene TRBV19 combines with J gene TRBJ1-5; D is possibly TRBD1 (5 bases). Trimming took 9 bases from V and 7 from J, leaving 19 bases between them. The CDR3 totals 14 residues. Per germline, CDR1 LNHDA and CDR2 SQIVND (reference sequence). Written as DNA, the CDR3 is TGTGCCAGCCACCGGGACCTTGTAATCCAGCCCCAGCATTTT. It specifies CASHRDLVIQPQHF.

The gene calls are TRBV30 and TRBJ2-7; the match to TRBD2 covers 7 bases. Germline assignment: CDR1 GTSNPN and CDR2 SVGIG (reference sequence). This CDR3 is built from 13 residues. DNA for the CDR3: TGTGCTTGGGAGCGGGGTGCCTATAGCGAGCAGTACTTC. It translates to CAWERGAYSEQYF.

The chain is built from TRBV27 and TRBJ2-3, with 9 bases identical to TRBD2. The V gene end was trimmed by 8 bases and the J gene end by 4 bases; junction bases not matched to a gene: 4. CDR3 length equals 13 residues. Germline CDR1 MNHEY, CDR2 SMNVEV (reference sequence). The CDR3 spells CASAGLASDTQYF. The CDR3 DNA reads TGTGCCAGCGCTGGACTAGCGTCAGATACGCAGTATTTT.

The V and J genes are TRBV10-3 and TRBJ1-4; 9 nucleotides line up with TRBD1. The CDR3 is 14 residues long. V lost 3 bases and J lost 6; bases outside the gene matches: 2. Looked up from germline, CDR1 is ENHRY and CDR2 is SYGVKD. The CDR3 bases are TGTGCCATCAGTGAACAGGGGGCGGATGAAAAACTGTTTTTT. Translation gives CAISEQGADEKLFF.

The chain uses TRBV2 and TRBJ1-6; no clear D. Germline V CDR1 and CDR2: SNHLY, FYNNEI. The CDR3 is 15 amino acids. Trimming shortened V by 9 bases and J by 0 bases, and 12 bases separated the two germline ends. The CDR3 loop reads CARSERTSYNSPLHF. CDR3 bases: TGTGCCAGGAGCGAACGGACCTCCTATAATTCACCCCTCCACTTT. Full variable domain (outside the CDR3, taken from reference TRBV2 and TRBJ1-6): EPEVTQTPSHQVTQMGQEVILRCVPISNHLYFYWYRQILGQKVEFLVSFYNNEISEKSEIFDDQFSVERPDGSNFTLKIRSTKLEDSAMYFCARSERTSYNSPLHFGNGTRLTVT.